These 23 T cell receptor beta chains share one sample of origin, sequenced in a study of a mutant IDH1 vaccine in newly diagnosed glioma. For these receptors, no antigen is known. Time point denoted: week 5, during vaccination. The vaccine gave 300 ug of a 20-mer mutant IDH1 peptide subcutaneously per dose. Repertoires were generated with immunoSEQ multiplex PCR, while TCRdb's copy carries only in-frame clones and drops some. The sample holds roughly 40,000 clones, roughly 88% seen once. Specimen: PBMCs, collected from a glioma patient whose treatment included an IDH1 peptide vaccine. Receptors were obtained from a man aged 35-49 years with glioma.

The V call is TRBV19, the J call TRBJ1-4; TRBD1 agrees at 9 bases. CDR3 length: 14 residues. V lost 6 bases to trimming and J lost 8 bases; unmatched junction nucleotides: 7. Germline CDR1 reads LNHDA; CDR2 reads SQIVND (reference sequence). CDR3 loop: CASSAGTGSEKLFF. The CDR3 coding sequence is TGTGCCAGTAGCGCCGGGACAGGGTCCGAAAAACTGTTTTTT.

This chain uses TRBV15 with TRBJ2-7; D gene ambiguous. Trimming removed 2 bases from V and 0 bases from J, with 5 bases in between. Per germline, CDR1 LNHNV and CDR2 YYDKDF (reference sequence). The CDR3 is 13 amino acids. The CDR3 is CATSRFGSYEQYF. CDR3 nucleotide sequence: TGTGCCACCAGCAGATTCGGCTCCTACGAGCAGTACTTC.

V is TRBV6-1 and J is TRBJ2-3; TRBD2 agrees at 9 bases. The CDR3 runs 13 residues. Germline V lookup: CDR1 MNHNS, CDR2 SASEGT. V trimming: 7 bases; J trimming: 6 bases; junction bases outside the gene matches: 5. CDR3 sequence reads: CASILAGADTQYF. In DNA form, the CDR3 reads TGTGCCAGCATCTTAGCGGGAGCGGATACGCAGTATTTT.

This sequence joins TRBV5-4 and TRBJ2-3, with 11 positions matching TRBD2. The trim removed 5 bases at V and 0 bases at J, leaving 8 bases unmatched. This CDR3 is 17 amino acids long. CDR1 is SGHNT, CDR2 YYREEE, per germline (reference sequence). CDR3 protein: CASSSGSGRGSTDTQYF. DNA of the CDR3: TGTGCCAGCAGTTCGGGTAGCGGGAGGGGGAGCACAGATACGCAGTATTTT.

The chain couples TRBV7-2 to TRBJ2-1, with TRBD2 matching 14 bases. V dropped 7 bases and J dropped 2; count of bases not matched to a gene: 7. Germline values: CDR1 SGHTA, CDR2 FQGNSA. The CDR3 sequence is 17 residues long. The CDR3 sequence is CASTGTGLAGAYNEQFF. The CDR3, as DNA: TGTGCCAGCACCGGTACGGGACTAGCGGGAGCCTACAATGAGCAGTTCTTC. The whole variable domain, remainder taken from reference TRBV7-2 and TRBJ2-1, is GAGVSQSPSNKVTEKGKDVELRCDPISGHTALYWYRQSLGQGLEFLIYFQGNSAPDKSGLPSDRFSAERTGGSVSTLTIQRTQQEDSAVYLCASTGTGLAGAYNEQFFGPGTRLTVL.

J is TRBJ1-5 and V is TRBV11-2, with D unresolved. Trimming took off 0 bases at V and 7 bases at J, with 10 bases between the two ends. From germline, CDR1 is SGHAT and CDR2 FQNNGV. The CDR3 contains 14 residues. The CDR3 bases are TGTGCCAGCAGCTTAGATATCCGCGGGCAGCCCCAGCATTTT. It encodes CASSLDIRGQPQHF.

The rearrangement joins TRBV6-1 to TRBJ1-1; D is ambiguous. This CDR3 has 13 amino acids. V lost 4 bases and J lost 0, with 6 bases in between. Germline V gives CDR1 MNHNS, CDR2 SASEGT. Here the CDR3 DNA reads TGTGCCAGCAGTGTCACGCTGAACACTGAAGCTTTCTTT. Protein sequence: CASSVTLNTEAFF.

CDR3 nucleotides: TGCGCCAGCAGCCAAGTTTTCGGGGGCCCAGATACGCAGTATTTT. Amino acids: CASSQVFGGPDTQYF. This sequence joins TRBV4-3 and TRBJ2-3; the D call may be TRBD1 or TRBD2 (6 bases each). Germline CDR1 LGHNA, CDR2 YSLEER. Trimming shortened V by 1 base and J by 4 bases, and 12 bases separated the two germline ends. CDR3 length: 15 residues.

CDR3 sequence: CASSPRRGSYNEQFF. The CDR3 bases are TGTGCCAGCAGCCCCCGGAGGGGCTCCTACAATGAGCAGTTCTTC. The rearrangement uses TRBV7-2 and TRBJ2-1, with a tentative D call TRBD2 (6 bases). V shed 5 bases and J shed 0 bases, with 11 bases lying between them. The V gene's germline CDR1 is SGHTA and CDR2 FQGNSA. This CDR3 comprises 15 residues. Using reference TRBV7-2 and TRBJ2-1 for the parts outside the CDR3, the full variable domain is GAGVSQSPSNKVTEKGKDVELRCDPISGHTALYWYRQSLGQGLEFLIYFQGNSAPDKSGLPSDRFSAERTGGSVSTLTIQRTQQEDSAVYLCASSPRRGSYNEQFFGPGTRLTVL.

The V and J genes are TRBV7-2 and TRBJ2-3, with D hard to call. Trimming removed 2 bases at V and 2 bases at J, with 2 bases between. Looked up from germline, CDR1 is SGHTA and CDR2 is FQGNSA. There are 12 residues in the CDR3. CDR3 region: CASSLITDTQYF. CDR3 nucleotide sequence: TGTGCCAGCAGCTTAATCACAGATACGCAGTATTTT.

This chain joins TRBV9 and TRBJ1-1; TRBD1 matches 11 bases. CDR3 length: 15 amino acids. Trimming took 2 bases from V and 3 from J; bases not matched to a gene: 3. Germline loops: CDR1 SGDLS, CDR2 YYNGEE. CDR3 sequence reads: CASSVDRGRHTEAFF. In nucleotides, the CDR3 is TGTGCCAGCAGCGTGGACAGGGGGCGTCACACTGAAGCTTTCTTT.

V usage is TRBV7-2 and J usage is TRBJ2-7; 12 nucleotides align to TRBD2. Germline CDR1 and CDR2: SGHTA and FQGNSA. V lost 5 bases to trimming and J lost 3 bases; unmatched junction nucleotides: 5. This CDR3 is 15 amino acids long. The CDR3 loop reads CASSGRLAGVYEQYF. CDR3 coding DNA: TGTGCCAGCAGCGGTCGACTAGCGGGAGTCTACGAGCAGTACTTC.

This clone was detected once. V gene TRBV6-4 combines with J gene TRBJ1-2; no firm D call. The germline CDR1 and CDR2 sequences are MRHNA and SNTAGT. The CDR3 contains 12 residues. Trimming stripped 6 bases from V and 4 bases from J, with 9 bases between. The CDR3 spells CASRDGFYGYTF. In DNA, the CDR3 is TGTGCCAGCAGGGACGGATTCTATGGCTACACCTTC.

This chain connects TRBV2 to TRBJ1-4, with a weak D call TRBD1 (5 bases). The CDR3 runs to 14 residues. The ends were cut back, 3 bases at V and 3 bases at J, with 8 bases in the middle. Per germline, CDR1 SNHLY and CDR2 FYNNEI. The CDR3 region is CASSDRDPNEKLFF. The CDR3 DNA is TGTGCCAGCAGTGACAGGGACCCTAATGAAAAACTGTTTTTT. Supplemented by reference TRBV2 and TRBJ1-4, the full variable domain reads EPEVTQTPSHQVTQMGQEVILRCVPISNHLYFYWYRQILGQKVEFLVSFYNNEISEKSEIFDDQFSVERPDGSNFTLKIRSTKLEDSAMYFCASSDRDPNEKLFFGSGTQLSVL.

The gene calls are TRBV7-2 and TRBJ2-5, with D uncertain. This CDR3 contains 11 residues. The germline V gene encodes CDR1 SGHTA and CDR2 FQGNSA. Trimming cost V 2 bases and J 7 bases, with 5 bases left between them. The CDR3 spells CASSLIGTQYF. CDR3 coding DNA: TGTGCCAGCAGCTTAATTGGGACCCAGTACTTC. Full variable domain (rest looked up from reference TRBV7-2 and TRBJ2-5): GAGVSQSPSNKVTEKGKDVELRCDPISGHTALYWYRQSLGQGLEFLIYFQGNSAPDKSGLPSDRFSAERTGGSVSTLTIQRTQQEDSAVYLCASSLIGTQYFGPGTRLLVL.

A remark on this clone: Mismatch with germline at one junction end may stem from a read error. This rearrangement joins TRBV7-7 to TRBJ2-5, with a tentative D call TRBD2 (5 bases). This CDR3 is built from 18 residues. Germline V gene lookup returns CDR1 SSHAT and CDR2 FNYEAQ (reference sequence). CDR3 in DNA: TGTGCTAGCAGCTCTACACCAGTAACCCTTACTAGTCAAGAGACCCAGTACTTC. Translation: CASSSTPVTLTSQETQYF.

This clone appeared once. V is TRBV7-2 and J is TRBJ2-7; D gene uncertain. Germline V lookup: CDR1 SGHTA, CDR2 FQGNSA. V lost 2 bases, J lost 0 bases, and 11 bases lay in between. The CDR3 is made up of 15 amino acids. The CDR3: CASSLFFRSSYEQYF. CDR3 DNA sequence: TGTGCCAGCAGCTTATTTTTCAGGAGCTCCTACGAGCAGTACTTC.

The chain has TRBV4-2 and TRBJ2-6; no clear D. The germline V gene has CDR1 LGHNA and CDR2 YNFKEQ. The V end was cut by 1 base, the J end by 2 bases, with 6 bases between. The CDR3 is made up of 15 amino acids. The CDR3: CASSQVSTGANVLTF. The DNA of the CDR3 is TGTGCCAGCAGCCAAGTCAGCACTGGGGCCAACGTCCTGACTTTC.

The chain recombines TRBV5-6 with TRBJ2-3, with TRBD2 as a possible D gene (7 bases). The V and J ends lost 0 bases and 4 bases respectively, with 15 bases between them. This CDR3 region has 16 residues. Germline loops: CDR1 SGHDT, CDR2 YYEEEE. CDR3 bases: TGTGCCAGCAGCTTGGGAGGGGGAGGGCCTGCAGATACGCAGTATTTT. Encoded protein: CASSLGGGGPADTQYF.

The V gene is TRBV7-7, the J gene TRBJ2-5; TRBD1 is a possible D gene (6 bases). The CDR3 is made up of 16 amino acids. CDR1 and CDR2 from the germline V gene are SSHAT and FNYEAQ (reference sequence). Trimming cost V 1 base and J 4 bases, with 16 bases left between them. The chain's CDR3 is CASSLVGRGNGETQYF. CDR3 bases: TGTGCCAGCAGCTTAGTTGGCAGGGGAAATGGAGAGACCCAGTACTTC.

The V call is TRBV2, the J call TRBJ2-1; D ambiguous. V gave up 8 bases and J gave up 9 bases, with 17 bases separating them. Germline V gives CDR1 SNHLY, CDR2 FYNNEI. This CDR3 contains 13 residues. In DNA, the CDR3 is TGTGCCAGCTGTTCCCGTGGTAATAGTGAGCAGTTCTTC. Translating gives CASCSRGNSEQFF.

The rearrangement uses TRBV6-5 and TRBJ2-7; 9 nucleotides agree with TRBD2. The germline V gene has CDR1 MNHEY and CDR2 SVGAGI. The CDR3 covers 14 residues. V lost 4 bases, J lost 6 bases, and 7 bases stayed unmatched. As DNA, the CDR3 is TGTGCCAGCAGTTTTGGGCGGGAGGGAAGCGAGCAGTACTTC. Translated: CASSFGREGSEQYF.

V gene TRBV5-1 combines with J gene TRBJ2-7; 8 bases are shared with TRBD2. This CDR3 region has 14 residues. The germline CDR1 and CDR2 sequences are SGHRS and YFSETQ. V was pared by 2 bases and J by 6 bases, with 7 bases of the junction left unmatched. As DNA, the CDR3 is TGCGCCAGCAGCTTAGCCGGGAGGGCCGGCGAGCAGTACTTC. Translating it yields CASSLAGRAGEQYF.